What follows are 10 T cell receptor beta chains derived from one specimen sequenced in a study of shared clonotypes between healthy human individuals. CD45RO negativity and positive selection for CCR7 defined naive CD8 cells, a population that excluded terminally differentiated effector memory CD45RA+ cells. Assay used: immunoSEQ multiplex PCR; TCRdb lists only in-frame clones, some missing. The sample shows roughly 2 million clones, 85% to 95% of them seen only once. The sequenced sample consisted of naive CD8+ T cells sorted from blood. These receptors came from a young man in good health.

This sequence joins TRBV6-1 and TRBJ2-7; 7 nucleotides align to TRBD1. Germline values: CDR1 MNHNS, CDR2 SASEGT. V trimming: 6 bases; J trimming: 2 bases; junction bases outside the gene matches: 7. This CDR3 spans 14 amino acids. CDR3 nucleotides: TGTGCCAGCAGCCCGGGACAGTGGACCTACGAGCAGTACTTC. Translated, it gives CASSPGQWTYEQYF.

The chain employs TRBV19 and TRBJ2-1; D unresolved. The CDR3 has 13 amino acids. V gave up 7 bases and J gave up 9 bases, with 16 bases separating them. Per the germline V gene, CDR1 is LNHDA and CDR2 is SQIVND (reference sequence). DNA for the CDR3: TGTGCCAGTACTCCGGACGGTGCGTTTGAGCAGTTCTTC. Amino acids: CASTPDGAFEQFF.

In this sample, this clone turned up once. The chain links TRBV11-2 to TRBJ2-1, with D perhaps TRBD1 (6 bases). From germline, CDR1 is SGHAT and CDR2 FQNNGV. The CDR3 spans 17 residues. V shed 4 bases and J shed 4 bases, with 20 bases lying between them. CDR3 coding DNA: TGTGCCAGCAGCTACCATGTGGGGGCCGACTTATACAATGAGCAGTTCTTC. Translating gives CASSYHVGADLYNEQFF.

The V gene is TRBV6-5, the J gene TRBJ1-2; D not resolved. The CDR3 extends over 14 amino acids. V dropped 2 bases and J dropped 5 bases, with 12 bases sitting between them. CDR1 is MNHEY, CDR2 SVGAGI, per germline. The CDR3 DNA is TGTGCCAGCAGTTACGGAGGGTTGGGGTATGGCTACACCTTC. Translating it yields CASSYGGLGYGYTF.

The chain is built from TRBV9 and TRBJ2-7, with 10 bases aligning to TRBD1. This CDR3 has 15 amino acids. V shed 4 bases and J 0 bases; nucleotides not matched to a gene: 4. CDR1 and CDR2 from the germline V gene are SGDLS and YYNGEE. Here the CDR3 reads CASSPGTGVSYEQYF. In nucleotides, the CDR3 is TGTGCCAGCAGCCCGGGGACAGGGGTCTCCTACGAGCAGTACTTC.

The V and J genes are TRBV14 and TRBJ1-2, with a tentative D call TRBD1 (5 bases). The CDR3 loop spans 12 amino acids. Trimming left V 4 bases short and J 3 bases short, with 6 bases between. Germline-derived CDR1 and CDR2 are SGHDN and FVKESK. CDR3 region: CASSPGDYGYTF. The CDR3 nucleotides are TGTGCCAGCAGCCCGGGGGACTATGGCTACACCTTC.

The chain joins TRBV30 to TRBJ2-7; unclear D gene. Germline CDR1 GTSNPN, CDR2 SVGIG (reference sequence). This CDR3 has 13 amino acids. V was cut by 2 bases and J by 0 bases, with 8 bases left in between. The DNA for the CDR3 is TGTGCCTGGAGTATAAACGACTCCTACGAGCAGTACTTC. It is translated as CAWSINDSYEQYF.

This sequence joins TRBV27 and TRBJ1-1; 8 bases fit TRBD1. Trimming cost V 6 bases and J 1 base; bases outside gene matches: 4. The CDR3 runs 14 residues. The germline gives CDR1 MNHEY, CDR2 SMNVEV (reference sequence). The CDR3 spells CASRPGQGNTEAFF. CDR3 DNA: TGTGCCAGCAGACCAGGACAGGGGAACACTGAAGCTTTCTTT.

The rearrangement joins TRBV6-1 to TRBJ2-4, with 7 positions matching TRBD1. The germline V gene encodes CDR1 MNHNS and CDR2 SASEGT. This CDR3 has 13 residues. With 6 bases clipped from V and 8 bases from J, the junction kept 7 bases outside the gene matches. CDR3 in amino acids: CASRINRGDIQYF. CDR3 nucleotide sequence: TGTGCCAGCAGGATTAACAGGGGTGACATTCAGTACTTC.

The chain is built from TRBV6-4 and TRBJ1-2; possibly TRBD1 for D (6 bases). The V end was cut by 2 bases, the J end by 2 bases, with 15 bases between. CDR3 length: 16 amino acids. Germline V gene data show CDR1 as MRHNA and CDR2 as SNTAGT. DNA of the CDR3: TGTGCCAGCAGTGACCTGGACAGCTCGTTAAACTATGGCTACACCTTC. Amino acid sequence: CASSDLDSSLNYGYTF.